This T cell receptor beta chain was identified during a study of radiotherapy plus CTLA-4 blockade in lung cancer (dated by TCRdb to the late 2010s). About the investigation overall: Objective responses occurred in roughly 20% of enrolled patients, and over 30% achieved disease control.

Overall study results and their limits: The strongest predictors of response, as reported, were early dynamic changes in blood T cell clones along with a rise in serum interferon-beta after radiation. After treatment with radiotherapy and ipilimumab, TCR clones that originated in tumors expanded in peripheral blood.

The CDR3 runs 18 residues from the cysteine to the phenylalanine. This entry keeps only the CDR3 DNA: 54 bases, framed from base 1. The germline V gene specifies KGHSH as CDR1 and LQKENI as CDR2. V loses 2 bases at its end and J loses 6 bases; junction bases beyond the gene matches: 17. Library generation was performed with the immunoSEQ multiplex PCR assay. In TCRdb, the immuneACCESS table is reduced to in-frame sequences with V and J assigned. These tables do not hold every clone; where another copy was compared, an unresolved V gene accounts for under half, and the others remain unexplained. In all, the sample holds fewer than 65,000 clones, and approximately 80% of those were seen once. Around 6% of the sample lies in the top ten. Focal radiation therapy combined with CTLA-4 blockade (ipilimumab) was tested in patients with chemo-refractory metastatic non-small-cell lung cancer. On this clone: Its antigen is currently not known. Within one base of it there is no much larger clone, and no base qualities were kept.

The sequence is built from TRBV18 and TRBJ2-3, and 7 junctional nucleotides match TRBD2. Source: peripheral blood, taken from a patient treated with radiotherapy plus ipilimumab. The TCR sequence derives from a human donor with non-small cell lung cancer whose response to radiotherapy plus ipilimumab could not be evaluated. The DNA sequence is as follows: TGTGCCAGCTCACCAAGGGGACTACTCGGCACCAAGGGGGATACGCAGTATTTT. Its protein is CASSPRGLLGTKGDTQYF.